This T cell receptor beta chain was sequenced in a study of cytomegalovirus exposure and HLA in healthy donors. Study-wide background: It was reported in a later analysis that the same platform had been used for the roughly 110 validation repertoires as for the 550 to 700 first-cohort repertoires. Overall study results and limits: Subsequent analysis found a tendency for first-cohort TCR clusters to co-occur within the 90 to 150 validation repertoires. Generally TCR sequences proved uncommon, though certain public TCRs appeared in numerous donors.

Only in-frame clones appear in the TCRdb table, and some are missing; sequencing was by immunoSEQ multiplex PCR. Of about 48,000 clones listed, just over 85% are singletons. The donors were part of the validation cohort of 120 subjects. That cohort was separate from the first cohort, which comprised about 730 subjects. The ends were cut back, 6 bases at V and 0 bases at J, with 12 bases in the middle. This CDR3 region has 14 residues. Germline V lookup: CDR1 MNHEY, CDR2 SVGAGI. This clone was counted between two and nine times. Antigen unknown. The sequenced sample consisted of PBMCs. This chain uses TRBV6-5 with TRBJ2-7, with D tentatively TRBD2 (5 bases). The sequence derives from a woman in her twenties or thirties in good health and CMV-seronegative. CDR3 region: CASRDYPNSYEQYF. The CDR3 coding sequence is TGTGCCAGCAGAGACTACCCGAACTCCTACGAGCAGTACTTC.